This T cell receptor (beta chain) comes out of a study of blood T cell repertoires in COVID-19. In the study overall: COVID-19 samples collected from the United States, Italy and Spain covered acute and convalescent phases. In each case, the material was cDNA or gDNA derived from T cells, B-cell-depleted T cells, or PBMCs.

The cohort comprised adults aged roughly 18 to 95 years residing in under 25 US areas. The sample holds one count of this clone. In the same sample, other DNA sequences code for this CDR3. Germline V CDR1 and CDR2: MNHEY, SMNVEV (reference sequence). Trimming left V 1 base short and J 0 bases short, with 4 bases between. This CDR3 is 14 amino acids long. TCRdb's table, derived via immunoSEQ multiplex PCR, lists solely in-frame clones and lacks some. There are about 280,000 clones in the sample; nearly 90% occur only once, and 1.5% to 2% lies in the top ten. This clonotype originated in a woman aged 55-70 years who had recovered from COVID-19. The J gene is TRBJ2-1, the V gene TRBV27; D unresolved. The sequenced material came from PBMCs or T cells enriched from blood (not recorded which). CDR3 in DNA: TGTGCCAGCAGTTTATGGAGCTCCTACAATGAGCAGTTCTTC. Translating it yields CASSLWSSYNEQFF.